This record covers a single TCR beta chain. Antigen unknown. The record originates from a study of CD8 T cells in ankylosing spondylitis. General study findings and limits: Apparently characteristic of ankylosing spondylitis blood was a TCR beta motif (under ten highly homologous variants).

The CDR3 has 13 amino acids. V was pared by 5 bases and J by 6 bases, with 11 bases between. The germline V gene has CDR1 SGHTA and CDR2 FQGNSA. Quantitative 5'-RACE was performed with molecular barcodes, and it yielded the TCR beta libraries. TCRdb re-called the 5' RACE reads through MiXCR, storing one row per CDR3 protein. The sample yields 700,000 to 1,000,000 distinct CDR3 sequences, 10% to 15% seen once. The chain couples TRBV7-2 to TRBJ1-5; D remains unclear. Sequencing was done on a sample of blood, either unsorted or a sorted T cell fraction (not recorded which). The sequence came from a male donor with ankylosing spondylitis. The CDR3 coding sequence is TGTGCCAGCAGCATCTCGGCGGGTCAGCCCCAGCATTTT. This codes for CASSISAGQPQHF.